This T cell receptor (beta chain) derives from a study of blood T cell repertoires in COVID-19 (TCRdb year 2020). As for the study more broadly: Samples from collaborators originated in the United States, Italy and Spain and spanned both the acute and convalescent phases of COVID-19. The material from the prospective study consisted of cDNA or gDNA derived from T cells, B-cell-depleted T cells, or PBMCs. Subjects who had been exposed to COVID-19, were actively infected with it, or had recovered from it provided the deeply sampled blood TCRbeta repertoires that made up the dataset. The repertoires were released in a freely available public database intended as a resource for research on the immune response to SARS-CoV-2. The samples were drawn from the first 160 participants of the ongoing ImmuneRACE study and from over a thousand subjects provided by 6 global collaborators. Sample metadata almost always included a de-identified subject ID, COVID-19 status, age in years and sex. Where available, HLA class I and class II types were taken from metadata supplied by the sample provider and were not determined by assay-based typing.

This clone was seen only once. Its antigen target is currently unknown. The record has no base qualities; no much larger clone is one base away. One collaborating source in Seattle enrolled patients during active infection and followed them longitudinally through the course of disease. Collaborating institutions collected whole blood in K2EDTA tubes following their own protocols. For TCRbeta analysis, collaborators shipped samples as frozen whole blood, isolated PBMCs, or DNA extracted from either of those sample types. Results the study describes overall, beyond this receptor: How much clinical and demographic metadata was included differed by source and by participant, and the metadata was provided uncurated.

V ends up 2 bases short and J 7 bases short, with an unmatched junction base count of 8. From a lookup of the germline V gene (reference sequence), CDR1 and CDR2 are WNHNN and SYGVQD. CDR3 length: 15 amino acids, cysteine to phenylalanine. Solely the CDR3 DNA is kept, with 45 bases framed from the first base. TCRbeta CDR3 regions were amplified from genomic DNA using the immunoSEQ Assay, a bias-controlled multiplex PCR. The source study handled its data this way. The number of nucleated cells in each sample was estimated by amplification of reference gene primers within the assay. To quantify the absolute abundance of each unique TCRbeta CDR3 rearrangement, sequence reads were collapsed and filtered. For each sample, productive Simpson clonality was calculated by taking the square root of Simpson's diversity index across productive rearrangements. The table comes from immuneACCESS by way of TCRdb, which keeps in-frame sequences with V and J called. Part of the clones is missing from these tables; in studies checked, under half for an unresolved V gene and the rest for unknown reasons. V, J and clone size reflect that table, while D and trimming were determined from the DNA. This sample gives 190,000 or so clones in total; roughly 94% of them show up just once. The biggest ten clones account for roughly 0.76% of the sample.

In this chain, TRBV10-1 is recombined with TRBJ2-7, with TRBD2 matching 10 junction bases. Sequenced material: peripheral blood. The clonotype originates from a man aged 25-45 years with COVID-19, enrolled during active disease. The base sequence is TGCGCCAGCAGTGAGACTAGCGGGGAACTTTGGGAGCAGTACTTC. It encodes CASSETSGELWEQYF.